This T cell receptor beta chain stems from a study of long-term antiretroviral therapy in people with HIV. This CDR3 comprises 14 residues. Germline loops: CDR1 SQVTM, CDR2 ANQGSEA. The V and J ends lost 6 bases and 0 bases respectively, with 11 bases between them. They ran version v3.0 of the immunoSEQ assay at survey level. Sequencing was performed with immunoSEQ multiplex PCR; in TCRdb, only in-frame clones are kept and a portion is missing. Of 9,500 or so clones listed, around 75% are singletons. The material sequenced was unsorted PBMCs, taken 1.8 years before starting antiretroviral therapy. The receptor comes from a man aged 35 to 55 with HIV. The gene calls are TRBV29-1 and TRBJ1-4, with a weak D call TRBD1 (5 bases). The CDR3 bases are TGCAGCGTACAAAGGGGAACAACTAATGAAAAACTGTTTTTT. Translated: CSVQRGTTNEKLFF.